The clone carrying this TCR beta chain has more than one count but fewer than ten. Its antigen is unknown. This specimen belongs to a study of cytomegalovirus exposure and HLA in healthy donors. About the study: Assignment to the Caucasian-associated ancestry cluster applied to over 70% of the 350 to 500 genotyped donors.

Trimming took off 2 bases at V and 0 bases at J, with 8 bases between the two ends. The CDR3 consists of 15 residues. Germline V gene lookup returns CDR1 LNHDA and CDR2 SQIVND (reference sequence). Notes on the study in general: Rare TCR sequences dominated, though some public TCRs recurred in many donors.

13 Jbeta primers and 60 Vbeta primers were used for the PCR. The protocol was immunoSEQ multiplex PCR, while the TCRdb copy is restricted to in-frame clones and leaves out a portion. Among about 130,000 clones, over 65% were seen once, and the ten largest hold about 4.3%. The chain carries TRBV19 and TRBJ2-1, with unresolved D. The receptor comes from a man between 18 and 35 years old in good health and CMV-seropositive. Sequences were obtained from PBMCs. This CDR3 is CASSITAGSYNEQFF. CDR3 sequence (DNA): TGTGCCAGTAGTATAACGGCAGGCTCCTACAATGAGCAGTTCTTC.